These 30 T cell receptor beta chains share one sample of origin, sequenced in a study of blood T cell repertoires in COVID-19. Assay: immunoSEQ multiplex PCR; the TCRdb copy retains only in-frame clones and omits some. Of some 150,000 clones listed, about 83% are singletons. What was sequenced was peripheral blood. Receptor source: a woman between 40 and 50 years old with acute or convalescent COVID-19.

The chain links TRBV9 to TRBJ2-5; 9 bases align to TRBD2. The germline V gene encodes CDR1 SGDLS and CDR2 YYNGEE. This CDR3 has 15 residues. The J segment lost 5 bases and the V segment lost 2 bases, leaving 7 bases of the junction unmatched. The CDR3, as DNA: TGTGCCAGCAGCGTCGGCGGGGGGGCTCCGGAGACCCAGTACTTC. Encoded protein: CASSVGGGAPETQYF.

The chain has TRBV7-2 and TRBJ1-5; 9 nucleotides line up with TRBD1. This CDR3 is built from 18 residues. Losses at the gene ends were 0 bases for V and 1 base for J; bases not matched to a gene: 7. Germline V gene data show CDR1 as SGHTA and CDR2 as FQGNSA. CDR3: CASSLAGLTGGSNQPQHF. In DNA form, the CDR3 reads TGTGCCAGCAGCTTAGCTGGGCTGACAGGGGGGAGCAATCAGCCCCAGCATTTT.

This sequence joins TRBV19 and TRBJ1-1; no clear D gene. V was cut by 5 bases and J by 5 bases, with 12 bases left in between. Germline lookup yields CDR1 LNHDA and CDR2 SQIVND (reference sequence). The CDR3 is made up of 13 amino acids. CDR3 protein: CASSPPGGTEAFF. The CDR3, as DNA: TGTGCCAGTAGTCCACCAGGCGGGACTGAAGCTTTCTTT.

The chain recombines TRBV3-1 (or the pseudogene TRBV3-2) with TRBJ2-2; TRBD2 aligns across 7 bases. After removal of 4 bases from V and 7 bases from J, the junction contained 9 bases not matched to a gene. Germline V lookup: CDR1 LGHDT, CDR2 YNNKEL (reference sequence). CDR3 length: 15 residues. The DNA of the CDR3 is TGTGCCAGCAGCCTCCGGAGCGGGGAGGGCGGGGAGCTGTTTTTT. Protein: CASSLRSGEGGELFF.

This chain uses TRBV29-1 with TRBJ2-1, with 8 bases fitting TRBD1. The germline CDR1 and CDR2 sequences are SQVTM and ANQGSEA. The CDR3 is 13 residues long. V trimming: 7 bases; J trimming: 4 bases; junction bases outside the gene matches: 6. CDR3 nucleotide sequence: TGCAGCGCTCCGGGACAGGCATACAATGAGCAGTTCTTC. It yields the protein CSAPGQAYNEQFF.

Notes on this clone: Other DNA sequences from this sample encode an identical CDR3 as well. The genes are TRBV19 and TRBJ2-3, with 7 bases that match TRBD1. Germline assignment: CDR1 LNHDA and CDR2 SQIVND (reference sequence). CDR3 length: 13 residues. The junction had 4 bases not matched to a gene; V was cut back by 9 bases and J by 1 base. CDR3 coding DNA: TGTGCCAGCAAAACAGGGGGCACAGATACGCAGTATTTT. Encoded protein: CASKTGGTDTQYF.

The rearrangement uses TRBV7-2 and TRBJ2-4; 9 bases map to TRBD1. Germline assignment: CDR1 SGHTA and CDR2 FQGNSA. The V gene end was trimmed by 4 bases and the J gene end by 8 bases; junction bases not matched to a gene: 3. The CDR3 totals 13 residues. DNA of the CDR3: TGTGCCAGCAGCTGGGACAGGGTGGACATTCAGTACTTC. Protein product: CASSWDRVDIQYF.

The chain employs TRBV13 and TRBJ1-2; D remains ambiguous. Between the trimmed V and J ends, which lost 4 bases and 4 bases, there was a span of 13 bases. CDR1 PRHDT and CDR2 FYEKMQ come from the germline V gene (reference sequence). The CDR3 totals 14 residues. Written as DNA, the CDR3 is TGTGCCAGCAGCTGGGCCGGGGTCGGCTATGGCTACACCTTC. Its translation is CASSWAGVGYGYTF.

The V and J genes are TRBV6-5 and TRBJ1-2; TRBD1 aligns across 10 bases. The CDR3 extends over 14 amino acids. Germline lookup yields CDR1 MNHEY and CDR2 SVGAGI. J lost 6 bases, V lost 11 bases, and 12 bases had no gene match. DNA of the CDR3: TGTGCCTCTATCCGGGACAGGGGACCGGATGGCTACACCTTC. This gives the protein CASIRDRGPDGYTF.

CDR3 region: CASSLELTTSGSKDTQYF. CDR3 in DNA: TGTGCCAGCAGCTTAGAATTGACGACTAGCGGGAGTAAGGATACGCAGTATTTT. The chain has TRBV7-6 and TRBJ2-3, with 12 bases fitting TRBD2. Germline-derived CDR1 and CDR2 are SGHVS and FNYEAQ. The V segment lost 1 base and the J segment 6 bases; nucleotides outside the gene matches: 11. CDR3 size: 18 residues.

The CDR3 DNA sequence: TGTGCCAGCAGTTACTCGATCGGAGGTAATGATCAGCCCCAGCATTTT. It translates to CASSYSIGGNDQPQHF. The rearrangement uses TRBV6-5 and TRBJ1-5; D is undetermined. The germline V and J ends were trimmed by 0 bases and 5 bases, with 14 bases remaining between them. CDR3 length: 16 residues. Germline loops: CDR1 MNHEY, CDR2 SVGAGI.

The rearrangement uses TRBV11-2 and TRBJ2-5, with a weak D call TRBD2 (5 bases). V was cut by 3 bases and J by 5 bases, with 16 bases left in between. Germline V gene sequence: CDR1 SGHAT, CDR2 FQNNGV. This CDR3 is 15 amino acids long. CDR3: CASSFLAGIGETQYF. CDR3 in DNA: TGTGCCAGCAGCTTTTTGGCCGGGATCGGGGAGACCCAGTACTTC.

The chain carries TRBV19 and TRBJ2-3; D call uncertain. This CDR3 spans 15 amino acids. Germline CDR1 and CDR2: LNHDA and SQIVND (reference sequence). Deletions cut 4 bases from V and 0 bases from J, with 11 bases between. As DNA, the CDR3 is TGTGCCAGTAGTAGAGGTAATCCTAGCACAGATACGCAGTATTTT. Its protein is CASSRGNPSTDTQYF.

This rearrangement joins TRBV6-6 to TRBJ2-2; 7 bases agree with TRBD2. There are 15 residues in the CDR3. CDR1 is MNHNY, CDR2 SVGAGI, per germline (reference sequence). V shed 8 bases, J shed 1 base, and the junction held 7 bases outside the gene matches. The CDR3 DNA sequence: TGTGCCAGCGGCAGGAGCGGGGAGAACACCGGGGAGCTGTTTTTT. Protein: CASGRSGENTGELFF.

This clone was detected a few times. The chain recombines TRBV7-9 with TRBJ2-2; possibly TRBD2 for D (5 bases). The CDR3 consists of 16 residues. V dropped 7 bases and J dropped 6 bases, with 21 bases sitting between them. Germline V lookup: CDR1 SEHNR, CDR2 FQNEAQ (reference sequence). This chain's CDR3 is CASTSLSAGVAGELFF. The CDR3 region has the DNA TGTGCCAGCACCAGCCTTAGCGCCGGCGTCGCCGGGGAGCTGTTTTTT.

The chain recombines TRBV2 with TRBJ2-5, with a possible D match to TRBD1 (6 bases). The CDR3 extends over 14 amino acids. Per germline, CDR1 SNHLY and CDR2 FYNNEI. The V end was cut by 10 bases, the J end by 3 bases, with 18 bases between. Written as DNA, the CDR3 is TGTGCCAACACAGAAGGACAGTTTAAAGAGACCCAGTACTTC. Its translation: CANTEGQFKETQYF.

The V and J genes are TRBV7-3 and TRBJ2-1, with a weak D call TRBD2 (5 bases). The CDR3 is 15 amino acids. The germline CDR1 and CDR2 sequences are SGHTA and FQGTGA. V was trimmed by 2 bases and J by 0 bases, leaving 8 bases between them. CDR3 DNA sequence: TGTGCCAGCAGCTTAGATAGCGTCTCCTACAATGAGCAGTTCTTC. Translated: CASSLDSVSYNEQFF.

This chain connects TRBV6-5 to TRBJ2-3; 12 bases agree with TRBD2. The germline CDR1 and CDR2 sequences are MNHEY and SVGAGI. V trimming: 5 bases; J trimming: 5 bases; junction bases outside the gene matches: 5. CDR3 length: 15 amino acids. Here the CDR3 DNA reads TGTGCCAGCAGTCAACTAGCGGGAGGAGGAGATACGCAGTATTTT. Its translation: CASSQLAGGGDTQYF.

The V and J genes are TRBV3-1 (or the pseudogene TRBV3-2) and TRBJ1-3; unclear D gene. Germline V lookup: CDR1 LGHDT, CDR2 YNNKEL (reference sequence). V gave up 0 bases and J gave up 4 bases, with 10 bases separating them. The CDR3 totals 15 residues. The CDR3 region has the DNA TGTGCCAGCAGCCAAGATCTGGGAGACGGAAACACCATATATTTT. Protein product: CASSQDLGDGNTIYF.

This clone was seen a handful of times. The DNA of the CDR3 is TGTGCCAGCAGTTTAATCCCGGACAGAGGGCAGCCCCAGCATTTT. Protein: CASSLIPDRGQPQHF. The chain combines TRBV27 with TRBJ1-5; a possible D gene is TRBD1 (6 bases). The CDR3 is 15 amino acids. V lost 2 bases and J 7 bases, leaving 15 bases between the germline ends. CDR1 and CDR2 (germline): MNHEY, SMNVEV (reference sequence).

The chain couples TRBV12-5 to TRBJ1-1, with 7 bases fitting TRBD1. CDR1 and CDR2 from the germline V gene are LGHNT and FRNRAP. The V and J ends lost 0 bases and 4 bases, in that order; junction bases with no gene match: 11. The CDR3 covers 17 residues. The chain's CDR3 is CASGLVWDSNAGTEAFF. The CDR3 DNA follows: TGTGCTAGTGGTTTGGTCTGGGACAGCAATGCGGGCACTGAAGCTTTCTTT.

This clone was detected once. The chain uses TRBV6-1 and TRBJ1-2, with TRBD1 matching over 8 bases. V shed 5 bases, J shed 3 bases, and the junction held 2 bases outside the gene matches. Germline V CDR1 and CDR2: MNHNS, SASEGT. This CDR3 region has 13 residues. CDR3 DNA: TGTGCCAGCAGTCCGACAGGGGACTATGGCTACACCTTC. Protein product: CASSPTGDYGYTF.

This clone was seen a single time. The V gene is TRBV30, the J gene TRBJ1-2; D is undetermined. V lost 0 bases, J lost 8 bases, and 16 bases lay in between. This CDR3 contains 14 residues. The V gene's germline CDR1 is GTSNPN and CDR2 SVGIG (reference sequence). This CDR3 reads CAWSVPLQSGGYTF. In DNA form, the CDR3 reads TGTGCCTGGAGTGTTCCTCTACAGAGCGGGGGCTACACCTTC. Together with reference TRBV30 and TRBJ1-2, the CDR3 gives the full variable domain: SQTIHQWPATLVQPVGSPLSLECTVEGTSNPNLYWYRQAAGRGLQLLFYSVGIGQISSEVPQNLSASRPQDRQFILSSKKLLLSDSGFYLCAWSVPLQSGGYTFGSGTRLTVV.

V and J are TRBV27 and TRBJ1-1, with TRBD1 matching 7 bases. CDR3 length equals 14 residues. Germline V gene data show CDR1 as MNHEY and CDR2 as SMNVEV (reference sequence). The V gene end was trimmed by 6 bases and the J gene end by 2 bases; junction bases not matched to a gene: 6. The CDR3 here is CASSFGTANTEAFF. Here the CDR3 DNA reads TGTGCCAGCAGCTTTGGGACAGCTAACACTGAAGCTTTCTTT.

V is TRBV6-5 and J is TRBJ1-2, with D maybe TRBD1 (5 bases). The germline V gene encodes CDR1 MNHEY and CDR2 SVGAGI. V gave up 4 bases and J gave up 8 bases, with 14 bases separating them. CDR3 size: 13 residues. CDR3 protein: CASSSRGRVGYTF. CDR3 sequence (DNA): TGTGCCAGCAGTTCTAGGGGCAGGGTGGGCTACACCTTC.

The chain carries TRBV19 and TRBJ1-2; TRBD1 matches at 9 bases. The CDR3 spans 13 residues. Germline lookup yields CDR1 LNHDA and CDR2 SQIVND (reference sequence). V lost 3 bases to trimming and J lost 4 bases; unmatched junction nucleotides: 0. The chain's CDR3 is CASSMGQGYGYTF. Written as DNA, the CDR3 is TGTGCCAGTAGTATGGGACAGGGCTATGGCTACACCTTC.

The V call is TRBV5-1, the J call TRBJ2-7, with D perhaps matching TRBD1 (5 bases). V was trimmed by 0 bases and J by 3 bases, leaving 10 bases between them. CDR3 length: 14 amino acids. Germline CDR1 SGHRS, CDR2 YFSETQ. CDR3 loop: CASSLGSGIYEQYF. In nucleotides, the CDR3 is TGCGCCAGCAGCTTGGGATCAGGGATCTACGAGCAGTACTTC.

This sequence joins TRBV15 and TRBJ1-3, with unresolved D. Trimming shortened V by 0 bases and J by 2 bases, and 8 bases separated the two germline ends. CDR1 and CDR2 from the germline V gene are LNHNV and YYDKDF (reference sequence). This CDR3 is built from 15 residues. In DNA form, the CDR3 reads TGTGCCACCAGCAGAGATCCGGGTCCTGGAAACACCATATATTTT. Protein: CATSRDPGPGNTIYF.

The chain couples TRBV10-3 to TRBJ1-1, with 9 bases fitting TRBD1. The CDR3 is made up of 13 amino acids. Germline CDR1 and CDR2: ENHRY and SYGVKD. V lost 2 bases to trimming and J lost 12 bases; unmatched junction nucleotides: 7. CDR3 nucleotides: TGTGCCATCAGTGAGCCGCAACAGGGGGCCTCTTTCTTT. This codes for CAISEPQQGASFF.

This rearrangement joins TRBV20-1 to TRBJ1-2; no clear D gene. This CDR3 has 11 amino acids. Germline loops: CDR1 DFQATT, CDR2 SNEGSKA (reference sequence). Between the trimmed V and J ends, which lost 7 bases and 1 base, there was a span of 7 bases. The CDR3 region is CSGQLNYGYTF. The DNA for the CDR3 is TGCAGTGGCCAACTTAACTATGGCTACACCTTC.